This T cell receptor beta chain was identified during a study of blood T cells in healthy people across ages. Whole-study results and caveats: Naive T cell percentage strongly correlated with TCR beta diversity. Per million T cells, TCR beta diversity dropped roughly linearly as age increased.

Using a J-beta primer mix together with a sample-barcoded 5' primer, a second PCR was run for about 6 to 12 cycles. TCRdb redid the calling of the 5' RACE reads with MiXCR, one entry per CDR3 protein. The sample has over 1,500,000 distinct CDR3 sequences; more than 35% are singletons. Trimming stripped 0 bases from V and 7 bases from J, with 9 bases between. The CDR3 consists of 12 residues. Germline V lookup: CDR1 DFQATT, CDR2 SNEGSKA (reference sequence). Note on this clonotype: The antigen is not known.

Total RNA, at least 6 micrograms per sample, was extracted from PBMCs. The sequence was collected from a human donor in good health. The chain combines TRBV20-1 with TRBJ2-5; D not resolved. The sequencing sample was made of blood. The CDR3 nucleotides are TGCAGTGCTAGAGAGAACCCAGGGACCCAGTACTTC. Its translation: CSARENPGTQYF.